These 6 T cell receptor beta chains came from one sample sequenced in a study of beta chain features in type 1 diabetes. Isolated RNA was reverse transcribed in full, so expressed TCRB transcripts were sequenced. TCRdb keeps only in-frame clones here, not all; method: immunoSEQ multiplex PCR. Here the sample spans approximately 43,000 clones, over 50% being singletons. Which antigens these TCRs recognize remains unknown. Regarding the study as a whole: When Type 1 diabetes patients were examined, their TCRB CDR3s proved moderately but significantly shorter in all four CD4+ subsets.

Sequenced input: Tregs from blood. Receptors originate from a man aged 30 to 45 with type 1 diabetes. Some clones in this sample may be carry-over from other donors' samples.

This chain links TRBV2 with TRBJ1-1; D may be TRBD1 (6 bases). V was shortened by 8 bases and J by 2 bases, with 15 bases between the two germline ends. Germline lookup yields CDR1 SNHLY and CDR2 FYNNEI. This CDR3 has 14 amino acids. CDR3 in amino acids: CASALTGLNTEAFF. DNA of the CDR3: TGTGCCAGCGCCTTAACAGGGCTCAACACTGAAGCTTTCTTT.

This clone was detected only once. J is TRBJ2-3 and V is TRBV5-1; 10 bases agree with TRBD2. Trimming took 6 bases from V and 2 from J; bases not matched to a gene: 6. This CDR3 is built from 15 residues. Germline V gives CDR1 SGHRS, CDR2 YFSETQ. The CDR3 is CASTASGGPTDTQYF. The CDR3 DNA follows: TGCGCCAGCACCGCTAGCGGGGGTCCCACAGATACGCAGTATTTT.

V usage is TRBV6-5 and J usage is TRBJ2-5; D is possibly TRBD2 (6 bases). The CDR3 sequence is 14 residues long. Trimming pared 0 bases from V and 7 bases from J, leaving 12 bases between. Looked up from germline, CDR1 is MNHEY and CDR2 is SVGAGI. The CDR3 reads CASSYSLGSGTQYF. The DNA of the CDR3 is TGTGCCAGCAGTTACTCGTTGGGTAGCGGGACCCAGTACTTC.

CDR3 nucleotide sequence: TGTGCCAGCAGCCGGACAGGGGGCGAGGGGGGTTCACCCCTCCACTTT. Encoded protein: CASSRTGGEGGSPLHF. V and J are TRBV6-6 and TRBJ1-6, with 11 bases lining up with TRBD1. This CDR3 has 16 amino acids. V trimming: 6 bases; J trimming: 9 bases; junction bases outside the gene matches: 10. The V gene's germline CDR1 is MNHNY and CDR2 SVGAGI (reference sequence).

J is TRBJ1-6 and V is TRBV5-4; D remains unclear. The ends were cut back, 4 bases at V and 8 bases at J, with 10 bases in the middle. Germline V gene data show CDR1 as SGHNT and CDR2 as YYREEE (reference sequence). CDR3 size: 13 residues. The chain's CDR3 is CASSTNQDSPLHF. The CDR3 DNA reads TGTGCCAGCAGCACTAACCAAGATTCACCCCTCCACTTT.

This chain connects TRBV6-5 to TRBJ2-5; 8 nucleotides match TRBD1. Germline CDR1 reads MNHEY; CDR2 reads SVGAGI. The CDR3 has 12 amino acids. J gave up 5 bases and V 5 bases, and 1 base lay outside the gene matches. The CDR3 DNA reads as TGTGCCAGCAGTCACAGGGGGGAGACCCAGTACTTC. Its translation is CASSHRGETQYF.